A selection of T cell receptor beta chains follows, all from one sample in a study of blood T cell repertoires in COVID-19. Only in-frame clones appear in the TCRdb table, and some are missing; sequencing was by immunoSEQ multiplex PCR. In the table there are approximately 150,000 clones, roughly 78% of which are singletons. Material for sequencing was peripheral blood. The receptors derive from a woman in her fifties or sixties with COVID-19, enrolled during active disease. Both conserved end residues are part of each CDR3. The D gene is left open where the match is weak. Size is omitted from some rows. Given values are once, few, many or a class for expanded clones.

d_call	v_call	j_call	clone_size	cdr3_length	cdr3_nt	cdr3_aa
TRBD1	TRBV7-9	TRBJ2-5	-	14	TGTGCCAGCAGCTTTCGCAGGGGGCTGGAGACCCAGTACTTC	CASSFRRGLETQYF
TRBD1	TRBV7-2	TRBJ2-1	-	14	TGTGCCAGCAGACTGGACAGGGGAAGGAATGAGCAGTTCTTC	CASRLDRGRNEQFF
-	TRBV19	TRBJ1-4	-	16	TGTGCCAGTAGTATGGGAGCAGGTCTAACTAATGAAAAACTGTTTTTT	CASSMGAGLTNEKLFF
TRBD1	TRBV5-4	TRBJ2-2	many	16	TGTGCCAGCAGCCCAAGCCCGGACAGGGAGGTCGGGGAGCTGTTTTTT	CASSPSPDREVGELFF
TRBD2	TRBV7-3	TRBJ2-1	-	15	TGTGCCAGCAGCTACGAGCGGGACGGTAACAATGAGCAGTTCTTC	CASSYERDGNNEQFF
-	TRBV6-6	TRBJ1-1	-	15	TGTGCCAGCAGTTCTTTTCGGGGGGCAAGTACTGAAGCTTTCTTT	CASSSFRGASTEAFF
-	TRBV6-5	TRBJ2-5	-	16	TGTGCCAGCAGTTACTCGTCGGCCGGGACACAAGAGACCCAGTACTTC	CASSYSSAGTQETQYF
-	TRBV7-8	TRBJ2-1	-	16	TGTGCCAGCAGCCGAACTCCGAGGAGTTCCTACAATGAGCAGTTCTTC	CASSRTPRSSYNEQFF
TRBD1	TRBV7-2	TRBJ2-3	-	14	TGTGCCAGCAGCCCAACAGGGGGCCTTGATACGCAGTATTTT	CASSPTGGLDTQYF
TRBD2	TRBV27	TRBJ2-3	-	20	TGTGCCAGCAGTTTACTAGGGACTAGCGGGAGGGCCCCCCACACAGATACGCAGTATTTT	CASSLLGTSGRAPHTDTQYF
TRBD1	TRBV30	TRBJ1-5	-	13	TGTGCCTGGAGGGGACAGGGGAATCAGCCCCAGCATTTT	CAWRGQGNQPQHF
-	TRBV30	TRBJ1-1	-	13	TGTGCCTGGAGTGTGGCGGGGGCCACTGAAGCTTTCTTT	CAWSVAGATEAFF
-	TRBV2	TRBJ2-5	once	14	TGTGCCTGCCTCCCGGTGGGGGCCGGCGAGTCCCAGTACTTC	CACLPVGAGESQYF
-	TRBV18	TRBJ2-7	few	14	TGTGCCAGCTCACCACTGAAGGGACAAGCCGAGCAGTACTTC	CASSPLKGQAEQYF
TRBD2	TRBV18	TRBJ2-2	once	16	TGTGCCAGCTCACCGGAACTAGCGGGCAACACCGGGGAGCTGTTTTTT	CASSPELAGNTGELFF
TRBD2	TRBV19	TRBJ2-3	-	16	TGTGCCAGTAGTATAGGGGCTAGCGGGGGTACAGATACGCAGTATTTT	CASSIGASGGTDTQYF
TRBD2	TRBV28	TRBJ2-1	-	18	TGTGCCAGCAGTCCCCCCCCTCTAGACGCGGGGGGTTGGAATGAGCAGTTCTTC	CASSPPPLDAGGWNEQFF
-	TRBV7-7	TRBJ2-7	-	14	TGTGCTAGCAGTCCAGGACAGAACTCCTACGAGCAGTACTTC	CASSPGQNSYEQYF
-	TRBV2	TRBJ1-1	-	16	TGTGCCAGCAGTGAAGTCGGGTGGGGCTCGGGCACTGAAGCTTTCTTT	CASSEVGWGSGTEAFF
-	TRBV6-6	TRBJ2-7	-	14	TGTGCCAGCAGTAACCTAGCGAACTCCTACGAGCAGTACTTC	CASSNLANSYEQYF
-	TRBV3-1/TRBV3-2	TRBJ2-3	-	18	TGTGCCAGCAGCCAAGGGGGTCTCCGGGATCGGCCCACAGATACGCAGTATTTT	CASSQGGLRDRPTDTQYF
-	TRBV19	TRBJ1-1	-	15	TGTGCCAGTAGTCCCCAGGGCGGCTTGAACACTGAAGCTTTCTTT	CASSPQGGLNTEAFF
TRBD1	TRBV5-1	TRBJ1-1	-	14	TGCGCCAGCAGCGCACAGGGGGGGAACACTGAAGCTTTCTTT	CASSAQGGNTEAFF
TRBD1	TRBV28	TRBJ1-2	-	16	TGTGCCAGCAGTTCCTTTCAACAGGGGACCAACTATGGCTACACCTTC	CASSSFQQGTNYGYTF
-	TRBV6-5	TRBJ1-2	few	13	TGTGCCAGCAGTTACTCCGAATCTGAGGGCTACACCTTC	CASSYSESEGYTF
-	TRBV14	TRBJ2-2	-	14	TGTGCCAGCAGCCAAGGGATGAGGACCGGGGAGCTGTTTTTT	CASSQGMRTGELFF
-	TRBV6-1	TRBJ1-2	-	14	TGTGCCAGCAGTGAAGCCTTACAGGGCTATGGCTACACCTTC	CASSEALQGYGYTF
TRBD1	TRBV29-1	TRBJ2-3	-	16	TGCAGCGTTGAGGGGGACAGGGGTTTGAGCACAGATACGCAGTATTTT	CSVEGDRGLSTDTQYF
TRBD2	TRBV19	TRBJ2-1	-	17	TGTGCCAGTAGTATAGTGGGAGCGGGGGGGTCCTACAATGAGCAGTTCTTC	CASSIVGAGGSYNEQFF
TRBD2	TRBV28	TRBJ2-7	-	14	TGTGCCAGCAGTTTAGCGGGAGGGACGGCCGAGCAGTACTTC	CASSLAGGTAEQYF
-	TRBV10-3	TRBJ1-2	few	12	TGTGCCATCAGTGAAACAGGGCACGGCTACACCTTC	CAISETGHGYTF
-	TRBV3-1/TRBV3-2	TRBJ2-4	-	20	TGTGCCAGCAGCCCTCAACTTGGGGGGGCCGGAGCCGCTGCCAAAAACATTCAGTACTTC	CASSPQLGGAGAAAKNIQYF
TRBD1	TRBV5-4	TRBJ1-1	-	18	TGTGCCAGCAGCTTCCCGACAGGGGGCTTAGGGATGAACACTGAAGCTTTCTTT	CASSFPTGGLGMNTEAFF
TRBD1	TRBV5-4	TRBJ1-6	once	16	TGTGCCAGCAGCTTGGACCGGGACAGGGCTAGTCAAAAGCTCCACTTT	CASSLDRDRASQKLHF
-	TRBV19	TRBJ1-1	-	13	TGTGCCAGTTCCGGGGAGGTCTACACTGAAGCTTTCTTT	CASSGEVYTEAFF
TRBD2	TRBV4-1	TRBJ2-3	-	17	TGCGCCAGCAGCCGTGGTAGCGGGAGCCCCGAGGCAGATACGCAGTATTTT	CASSRGSGSPEADTQYF
TRBD1	TRBV6-2/TRBV6-3	TRBJ1-6	-	15	TGTGCCAGCAGTTACTGGACAGGGAATAATTCACCCCTCCACTTT	CASSYWTGNNSPLHF